This entry is about one T cell receptor beta chain. Its specificity is unknown. These data originate in a study of radiotherapy plus CTLA-4 blockade in lung cancer. Study summary: Objective responses were recorded in about 17% of patients, with disease control recorded in 25% to 40%. Study-level points and caveats: Clones of tumor-derived TCRs expanded in blood after radiotherapy plus ipilimumab. Response was reportedly best predicted by early blood T cell clone dynamics, with interferon-beta.

Each patient with chemo-refractory metastatic non-small-cell lung cancer was treated with focal radiation plus CTLA-4 blockade using ipilimumab. V was pared by 0 bases and J by 7 bases, with 12 bases between. This CDR3 is 15 amino acids long. The germline CDR1 and CDR2 sequences are SGHTA and FQGNSA. TCRdb's copy holds only in-frame clones and misses some; the assay was immunoSEQ multiplex PCR. Among some 66,000 clones listed, about 85% were seen once. The clonotype was recovered from a human donor with non-small cell lung cancer who had a partial response to radiotherapy plus ipilimumab. This specimen was peripheral blood, taken from a patient treated with radiotherapy plus ipilimumab. The chain recombines TRBV7-2 with TRBJ1-4; D is possibly TRBD1 (6 bases). For the CDR3, the DNA is TGTGCCAGCAGCTTAGCGGGAGGGGGTGGTGAAAAACTGTTTTTT. It encodes CASSLAGGGGEKLFF. Filled out from reference TRBV7-2 and TRBJ1-4, the complete variable domain reads GAGVSQSPSNKVTEKGKDVELRCDPISGHTALYWYRQSLGQGLEFLIYFQGNSAPDKSGLPSDRFSAERTGGSVSTLTIQRTQQEDSAVYLCASSLAGGGGEKLFFGSGTQLSVL.